A single sample is the source of the 2 T cell receptor beta chains below, sequenced in a study of radiation and T cells in renal cell carcinoma. Generated by immunoSEQ multiplex PCR, the TCRdb table keeps only in-frame clones and is missing some. The data show around 70,000 clones, roughly 80% seen once. Time point indicated: blood 2 weeks post-SBRT. Regarding treatment: 15 Gy SBRT to primary tumor, nephrectomy 4 weeks later. The input for sequencing was blood, taken from a patient whose treatment included radiotherapy and nephrectomy. The receptors stem from a man aged 55 to 69 with renal cell carcinoma.

CDR3 coding DNA: TGCGCCAGCAGCTTGAGTCCGGGACATCGATTACATAGCAATCAGCCCCAGCATTTT. Protein product: CASSLSPGHRLHSNQPQHF. The chain links TRBV5-1 to TRBJ1-5, with D maybe TRBD1 (6 bases). With 1 base removed from V and 0 bases from J, the gap between germline ends came to 20 bases. The germline V gene has CDR1 SGHRS and CDR2 YFSETQ. The length of the CDR3 is 19 residues.

The V gene is TRBV5-4, the J gene TRBJ1-2, with TRBD1 identical over 11 bases. The V segment lost 4 bases and the J segment 4 bases; nucleotides outside the gene matches: 9. Germline CDR1 reads SGHNT; CDR2 reads YYREEE (reference sequence). CDR3 length: 16 residues. CDR3 sequence reads: CASSTPEGQGGYGYTF. In nucleotides, the CDR3 is TGTGCCAGCAGCACACCTGAGGGACAGGGGGGCTATGGCTACACCTTC.